Presented here are 11 T cell receptor beta chains from one specimen sequenced in a study of technical replicates of blood from several donors. Profiling relied on immunoSEQ multiplex PCR, and the TCRdb table lists in-frame clones only, not all of them. The data contain roughly 80,000 clones, 75% to 95% of them singletons. The sequenced sample consisted of T cells isolated from PBMCs. Every receptor here comes from a human donor in good health.

V gene TRBV27 combines with J gene TRBJ2-1; a weak D match, TRBD2 (6 bases). Trimming pared 2 bases from V and 0 bases from J, leaving 14 bases between. The CDR3 covers 17 residues. CDR1 MNHEY and CDR2 SMNVEV come from the germline V gene (reference sequence). The CDR3 spells CASSLIGAGSSYNEQFF. CDR3 sequence (DNA): TGTGCCAGCAGTTTAATCGGGGCCGGGAGCTCCTACAATGAGCAGTTCTTC.

The chain links TRBV5-1 to TRBJ2-5; TRBD2 matches 11 bases. From germline, CDR1 is SGHRS and CDR2 YFSETQ. The CDR3 loop spans 15 amino acids. Trimming at V came to 4 bases and at J to 6 bases, leaving 8 bases not matched to a gene. The CDR3 here is CASSPGTSGGKTQYF. CDR3 coding DNA: TGCGCCAGCAGCCCTGGGACTAGCGGTGGGAAGACCCAGTACTTC.

The V gene is TRBV7-9, the J gene TRBJ1-2; a possible D gene is TRBD1 (5 bases). The CDR3 spans 18 residues. The V gene lost 2 bases and the J gene lost 5 bases, with 24 bases spanning the gap. CDR1 SEHNR and CDR2 FQNEAQ come from the germline V gene (reference sequence). The CDR3 is CASSLLQDIGPLIYGYTF. In DNA, the CDR3 is TGTGCCAGCAGCTTATTACAGGACATTGGGCCCCTTATTTATGGCTACACCTTC. The variable domain in full, completed from reference TRBV7-9 and TRBJ1-2, reads DTGVSQNPRHKITKRGQNVTFRCDPISEHNRLYWYRQTLGQGPEFLTYFQNEAQLEKSRLLSDRFSAERPKGSFSTLEIQRTEQGDSAMYLCASSLLQDIGPLIYGYTFGSGTRLTVV.

V gene TRBV9 combines with J gene TRBJ1-3; no reliable D call. V lost 7 bases, J lost 4 bases, and 15 bases lay in between. CDR1 and CDR2 (germline): SGDLS, YYNGEE. The CDR3 has 14 amino acids. The DNA of the CDR3 is TGTGCCAGCGCCCCCGGGGTGGCCGGAAACACCATATATTTT. This encodes CASAPGVAGNTIYF.

This chain joins TRBV28 and TRBJ2-7; 10 bases match TRBD1. There are 13 residues in the CDR3. Per germline, CDR1 MDHEN and CDR2 SYDVKM. Trimming removed 8 bases from V and 6 bases from J; junction bases left unmatched: 7. CDR3 DNA: TGTGCCAGCCTTAGACAGGGGGCAACCGAGCAGTACTTC. This gives the protein CASLRQGATEQYF.

V is TRBV2 and J is TRBJ2-3, with a weak D call TRBD2 (6 bases). The germline gives CDR1 SNHLY, CDR2 FYNNEI. This CDR3 is built from 15 residues. Between the trimmed V and J ends, which lost 6 bases and 2 bases, there was a span of 15 bases. The CDR3 DNA sequence: TGTGCCAGCAGGGCCTGGGTGGGACTCACAGATACGCAGTATTTT. The encoded protein is CASRAWVGLTDTQYF.

In DNA form, the CDR3 reads TGTGCCAGCATTCGGACAGGGATGAGCACTGAAGCTTTCTTT. Protein: CASIRTGMSTEAFF. The chain uses TRBV6-1 and TRBJ1-1; 8 bases match TRBD1. CDR3 length: 14 amino acids. The germline CDR1 and CDR2 sequences are MNHNS and SASEGT. V dropped 7 bases and J dropped 4; count of bases not matched to a gene: 8.

This clone was counted a few times. The chain joins TRBV7-9 to TRBJ1-1; D is possibly TRBD1 (5 bases). There are 13 residues in the CDR3. Trimming took 1 base from V and 7 from J, leaving 10 bases between them. Germline CDR1 and CDR2: SEHNR and FQNEAQ (reference sequence). In nucleotides, the CDR3 is TGTGCCAGCAGCTTAGTTGGCGACAGTGAAGCTTTCTTT. Its translation: CASSLVGDSEAFF. Full variable domain (missing parts from reference TRBV7-9 and TRBJ1-1): DTGVSQNPRHKITKRGQNVTFRCDPISEHNRLYWYRQTLGQGPEFLTYFQNEAQLEKSRLLSDRFSAERPKGSFSTLEIQRTEQGDSAMYLCASSLVGDSEAFFGQGTRLTVV.

In nucleotides, the CDR3 is TGTGCCAGCAGTGGCCAGGGGGTCACTGAAGCTTTCTTT. Its protein product is CASSGQGVTEAFF. This chain connects TRBV6-6 to TRBJ1-1; 7 bases are shared with TRBD1. The J segment lost 4 bases and the V segment lost 5 bases, leaving 4 bases of the junction unmatched. This CDR3 spans 13 amino acids. The germline V gene has CDR1 MNHNY and CDR2 SVGAGI (reference sequence).

This clone is a singleton in its sample. The chain recombines TRBV21-1 with TRBJ2-1; TRBD1 is taken as the D call from the table, unchecked against the DNA. TRBV21-1 is reported as a pseudogene. There are 16 residues in the CDR3. CDR3 nucleotides: TGTGCCAGCAGCATTTGTGGGCAGGGTGATTACAATGAGCAGTTCTTC. Amino acid sequence: CASSICGQGDYNEQFF.

The J gene is TRBJ1-1, the V gene TRBV7-9; D gene ambiguous. The CDR3 runs 12 residues. CDR1 is SEHNR, CDR2 FQNEAQ, per germline (reference sequence). Between the trimmed V and J ends, which lost 6 bases and 3 bases, there was a span of 8 bases. The CDR3 bases are TGTGCCAGCAGTCGAGAGGACACTGAAGCTTTCTTT. It yields the protein CASSREDTEAFF.